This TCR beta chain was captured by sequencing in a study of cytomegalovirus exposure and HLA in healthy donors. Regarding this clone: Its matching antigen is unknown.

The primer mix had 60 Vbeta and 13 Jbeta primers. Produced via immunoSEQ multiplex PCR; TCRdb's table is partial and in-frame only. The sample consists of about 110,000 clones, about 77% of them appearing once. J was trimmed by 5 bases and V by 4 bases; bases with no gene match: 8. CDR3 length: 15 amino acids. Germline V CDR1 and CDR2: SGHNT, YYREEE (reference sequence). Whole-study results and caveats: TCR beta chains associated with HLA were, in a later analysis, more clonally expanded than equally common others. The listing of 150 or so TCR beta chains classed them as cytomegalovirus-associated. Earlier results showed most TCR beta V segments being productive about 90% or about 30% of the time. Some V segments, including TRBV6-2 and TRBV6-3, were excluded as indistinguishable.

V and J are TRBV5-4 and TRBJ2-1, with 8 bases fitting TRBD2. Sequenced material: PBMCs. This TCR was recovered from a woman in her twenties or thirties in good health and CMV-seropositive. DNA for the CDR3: TGTGCCAGCAGCACCCCAGCGGGAGCGAACAATGAGCAGTTCTTC. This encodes CASSTPAGANNEQFF.